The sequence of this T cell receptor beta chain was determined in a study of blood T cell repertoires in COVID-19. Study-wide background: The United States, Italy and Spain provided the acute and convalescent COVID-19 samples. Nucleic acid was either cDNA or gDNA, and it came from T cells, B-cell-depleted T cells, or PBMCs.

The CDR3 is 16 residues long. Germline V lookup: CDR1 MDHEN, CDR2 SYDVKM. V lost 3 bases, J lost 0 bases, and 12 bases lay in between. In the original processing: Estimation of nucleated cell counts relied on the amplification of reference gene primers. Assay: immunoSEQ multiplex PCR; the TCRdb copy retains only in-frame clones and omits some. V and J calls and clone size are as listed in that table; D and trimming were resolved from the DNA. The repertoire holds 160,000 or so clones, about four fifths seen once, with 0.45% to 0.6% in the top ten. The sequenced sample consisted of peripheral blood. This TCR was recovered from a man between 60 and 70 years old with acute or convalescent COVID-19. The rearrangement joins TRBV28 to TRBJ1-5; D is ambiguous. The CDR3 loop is CASSLFAERSNQPQHF. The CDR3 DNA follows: TGTGCCAGCAGTTTGTTTGCCGAGCGTAGCAATCAGCCCCAGCATTTT.